This T cell receptor beta chain comes out of a study of T cell repertoires in cytomegalovirus infection. TCRdb used MiXCR to reprocess the reads, holding one entry per CDR3 protein. The table lists 150,000 to 200,000 distinct CDR3 sequences, roughly 30% of them singletons. This clonotype appeared many times. The CDR3 is 12 residues long. Germline values: CDR1 SGHTA, CDR2 FQGNSA. Trimming left V 5 bases short and J 5 bases short, with 9 bases between. This TCR came from a human donor in good health (CMV status not recorded). Some clones in this sample may be carry-over from other donors' samples. J is TRBJ2-5 and V is TRBV7-2; D remains ambiguous. Sequencing was carried out using PBMCs. The CDR3 loop is CASSRVAETQYF. The CDR3 region has the DNA TGTGCCAGCAGCCGGGTAGCTGAGACCCAGTACTTC.